The 19 T cell receptor beta chains below were found in one sample sequenced in a study of neurological immune-mediated disorders. Using its own MiXCR run on the 5' RACE reads, TCRdb lists one record per CDR3 protein. In the table there are roughly 100,000 distinct CDR3 sequences, 3% to 4.5% of which are singletons. The sample consisted of PBMCs. The receptors were sampled from a woman aged 45-59 years with multiple sclerosis.

This clonotype was found many times. The V and J genes are TRBV5-1 and TRBJ2-1; 8 nucleotides line up with TRBD1. Germline V lookup: CDR1 SGHRS, CDR2 YFSETQ. V was pared by 4 bases and J by 0 bases, with 6 bases of the junction left unmatched. This CDR3 has 16 residues. CDR3 sequence: CASSGTGTGSYNEQFF. Written as DNA, the CDR3 is TGCGCCAGCAGCGGAACCGGGACAGGCTCCTACAATGAGCAGTTCTTC.

This clonotype was counted at least ten times. The chain joins TRBV5-1 to TRBJ2-5; no clear D gene. This CDR3 has 13 amino acids. V was clipped by 9 bases and J by 2 bases, with 14 bases between them. Germline V lookup: CDR1 SGHRS, CDR2 YFSETQ. CDR3 protein: CATGLQTQETQYF. DNA for the CDR3: TGCGCCACCGGATTGCAGACACAAGAGACCCAGTACTTC.

There are many counts of this clonotype. The CDR3 sequence is CASSLGPQETQYF. The CDR3 bases are TGTGCCAGCAGCTTAGGTCCACAAGAGACCCAGTACTTC. This sequence joins TRBV7-8 and TRBJ2-5; the D is unclear. The germline V gene has CDR1 SGHVS and CDR2 FQNEAQ. The CDR3 consists of 13 residues. V lost 1 base and J lost 2, with 5 bases in between.

This clonotype was counted ten times or more. V is TRBV7-9 and J is TRBJ2-7; D is possibly TRBD1 or TRBD2 (5 bases each). Trimming took 1 base from V and 5 from J, leaving 12 bases between them. There are 14 residues in the CDR3. CDR1 is SEHNR, CDR2 FQNEAQ, per germline (reference sequence). The CDR3 region has the DNA TGTGCCAGCAGCTTAGATTACCGAGGGGACGAGCAGTACTTC. Its protein product is CASSLDYRGDEQYF. The full variable domain, completed using reference TRBV7-9 and TRBJ2-7, is DTGVSQNPRHKITKRGQNVTFRCDPISEHNRLYWYRQTLGQGPEFLTYFQNEAQLEKSRLLSDRFSAERPKGSFSTLEIQRTEQGDSAMYLCASSLDYRGDEQYFGPGTRLTVT.

To note about this clonotype: A read error may produce the germline difference seen at one junction end. The chain couples TRBV2 to TRBJ1-1; D is unresolved. Germline V gene data show CDR1 as SNHLY and CDR2 as FYNNEI. CDR3 length equals 14 residues. For the CDR3, the DNA is TGTGCCAGCAGTGTGGCAGAGATGAACACTGTAGCTTTCTTT. Encoded protein: CASSVAEMNTVAFF.

At least ten counts were recorded for this clonotype. The V and J genes are TRBV28 and TRBJ1-1; TRBD1 matches 7 bases. Germline V gene sequence: CDR1 MDHEN, CDR2 SYDVKM. The CDR3 totals 13 residues. V lost 1 base, J lost 5 bases, and 1 base stayed unmatched. In DNA form, the CDR3 reads TGTGCCAGCAGTTTATCAGGGGGTACTGAAGCTTTCTTT. This translates into CASSLSGGTEAFF. The full variable domain, in which reference TRBV28 and TRBJ1-1 provide the parts outside the CDR3, is DVKVTQSSRYLVKRTGEKVFLECVQDMDHENMFWYRQDPGLGLRLIYFSYDVKMKEKGDIPEGYSVSREKKERFSLILESASTNQTSMYLCASSLSGGTEAFFGQGTRLTVV.

This clonotype was recorded many times. The chain recombines TRBV20-1 with TRBJ1-4, with D possibly matching TRBD1 (5 bases). The V and J ends lost 3 bases and 4 bases respectively, with 9 bases between them. This CDR3 has 13 residues. CDR1 DFQATT and CDR2 SNEGSKA come from the germline V gene (reference sequence). The CDR3 coding sequence is TGCAGTGCTAGTGGCCAGGGTAATGAAAAACTGTTTTTT. This codes for CSASGQGNEKLFF.

This clonotype showed up many times. The gene calls are TRBV7-3 and TRBJ1-1; D uncertain. Between the trimmed V and J ends, which lost 2 bases and 0 bases, there was a span of 7 bases. Germline CDR1 and CDR2: SGHTA and FQGTGA. There are 14 residues in the CDR3. The CDR3 sequence: CASSLAVMNTEAFF. Here the CDR3 DNA reads TGTGCCAGCAGCTTAGCAGTCATGAACACTGAAGCTTTCTTT.

This clonotype was recorded many times. The chain joins TRBV12-3 or TRBV12-4 to TRBJ2-3; D might be TRBD2 (7 bases). The CDR3 consists of 15 residues. V lost 3 bases and J 4 bases, leaving 14 bases between the germline ends. The CDR3 region has the DNA TGTGCCAGCAGTTTTACGGGGGGCCGGGCAGATACGCAGTATTTT. Its translation: CASSFTGGRADTQYF.

This clonotype was seen only once. The rearrangement links TRBV6-2 or TRBV6-3 to TRBJ2-1, with 11 nucleotides matching TRBD2. From germline, CDR1 is MNHEY and CDR2 SVGEGT. The CDR3 extends over 18 amino acids. Trimming removed 6 bases from V and 0 bases from J; junction bases left unmatched: 10. CDR3 residues: CASRHPGLAGRSYNEQFF. Here the CDR3 DNA reads TGTGCCAGCAGACACCCAGGACTAGCGGGCCGCTCCTACAATGAGCAGTTCTTC.

At least ten counts were recorded for this clonotype. The chain combines TRBV5-1 with TRBJ1-4; a weak D match, TRBD1 (5 bases). CDR1 is SGHRS, CDR2 YFSETQ, per germline. CDR3 length equals 14 residues. V lost 4 bases to trimming and J lost 6 bases, with 13 bases between them. The CDR3 reads CASSPTVWDEKLFF. The CDR3 bases are TGCGCCAGCAGCCCGACAGTTTGGGATGAAAAACTGTTTTTT.

In its sample, this clonotype was seen many times. The CDR3 coding sequence is TGCGCCAGCAGCCAAGATTGGCAAAACGAGCAGTACTTC. It codes for CASSQDWQNEQYF. V gene TRBV4-3 combines with J gene TRBJ2-7; D gene uncertain. The length of the CDR3 is 13 residues. The V end was cut by 0 bases, the J end by 5 bases, with 8 bases between. Germline values: CDR1 LGHNA, CDR2 YSLEER.

There are many counts of this clonotype. The genes are TRBV20-1 and TRBJ1-4; D gene uncertain. This CDR3 region has 16 residues. In germline, CDR1 is DFQATT, CDR2 SNEGSKA (reference sequence). Trimming took 2 bases from V and 0 from J, leaving 13 bases between them. CDR3 sequence: CSARPLAGTTNEKLFF. The CDR3 nucleotides are TGCAGTGCTAGACCCCTAGCGGGTACAACTAATGAAAAACTGTTTTTT.

The chain uses TRBV5-1 and TRBJ2-1; tentatively, D is TRBD2 (5 bases). Deletions cut 3 bases from V and 0 bases from J, with 10 bases between. This CDR3 has 15 amino acids. CDR1 and CDR2 (germline): SGHRS, YFSETQ. This chain's CDR3 is CASSSTGSSYNEQFF. DNA for the CDR3: TGCGCCAGCAGCTCAACGGGGAGCTCCTACAATGAGCAGTTCTTC.

This clonotype was counted many times. This chain links TRBV12-3 or TRBV12-4 with TRBJ2-7; 7 bases are shared with TRBD1. The CDR3 sequence is 14 residues long. V trimming: 6 bases; J trimming: 2 bases; junction bases outside the gene matches: 7. Written as DNA, the CDR3 is TGTGCCAGCAGCCCAGGACAGGCACCCTACGAGCAGTACTTC. Translated, it gives CASSPGQAPYEQYF.

This clonotype was found many times. CDR3 DNA sequence: TGCAGTGCTGAGACCAGGGTCATGAACACTGAAGCTTTCTTT. Protein product: CSAETRVMNTEAFF. J is TRBJ1-1 and V is TRBV20-1, with D possibly TRBD1 on 5 matching bases. The germline V gene encodes CDR1 DFQATT and CDR2 SNEGSKA (reference sequence). Trimming cost V 5 bases and J 0 bases, with 13 bases left between them. The CDR3 is made up of 14 amino acids.

This clonotype came up many times. This chain uses TRBV7-2 with TRBJ2-2; 13 bases are shared with TRBD2. V shed 6 bases, J shed 7 bases, and the junction held 5 bases outside the gene matches. The CDR3 length is 15 residues. Germline CDR1 SGHTA, CDR2 FQGNSA. In nucleotides, the CDR3 is TGTGCCAGCAGTCGTGGACTAGCGGGGGTCGGGGAGCTGTTTTTT. Protein sequence: CASSRGLAGVGELFF.

In its sample, this clonotype was seen many times. This chain connects TRBV5-1 to TRBJ2-1, with 12 bases aligning to TRBD2. Trimming at V came to 2 bases and at J to 2 bases, leaving 2 bases not matched to a gene. The CDR3 runs to 16 residues. CDR1 SGHRS and CDR2 YFSETQ come from the germline V gene. The CDR3 loop reads CASSFTSGGPYNEQFF. The DNA of the CDR3 is TGCGCCAGCAGCTTTACTAGCGGGGGGCCCTACAATGAGCAGTTCTTC.

This clonotype came up many times. The CDR3 loop reads CSASAGGRDEQYF. Here the CDR3 DNA reads TGCAGTGCTAGTGCTGGGGGGCGGGACGAGCAGTACTTC. The V gene is TRBV20-1, the J gene TRBJ2-7, with D tentatively TRBD1 or TRBD2 (6 bases each). Trimming removed 3 bases at V and 5 bases at J, with 14 bases between. Germline loops: CDR1 DFQATT, CDR2 SNEGSKA (reference sequence). This CDR3 contains 13 residues.